Included here is one TCR beta chain sequence, with context. Its antigen target is currently unknown. Base qualities are not provided; no much larger clone lies one nucleotide away. The cohort was made up of hundreds of healthy bone marrow donors. At the time of sampling, all cohort members were nominally healthy, though unrecorded immune exposures were likely present. The donor tested CMV seronegative, placing the donor among the 300 to 400 seronegative members of the cohort. A peripheral blood sample was provided by each donor, and peripheral blood mononuclear cells were used for TCR beta sequencing. Genomic DNA extraction from the blood cell samples was performed with the Qiagen DNeasy Blood Extraction Kit. Spanning cysteine to phenylalanine, the CDR3 consists of 12 amino acids. CDR3 DNA only is kept here, 36 bases in frame from base 1. Deletion took 4 bases off V and 13 bases off J, with a span of 14 bases between the germline ends. From a lookup of the germline V gene, CDR1 and CDR2 are SNHLY and FYNNEI.

These data originate in a study of cytomegalovirus exposure and HLA in healthy donors (dated by TCRdb to the late 2010s). General notes on the study: According to an earlier analysis of a few hundred of the donors, some 180 million T cells yielded 117 million unique TCR beta sequences and 276 Gb of sequence data. The study combined high-throughput TCR immunosequencing, statistical association of individual TCRs with disease status, and machine learning to predict cytomegalovirus infection status. In a later genetic analysis, genome-wide SNP genotypes for about three fifths of the roughly 670 donors were used, and that subset was treated as a discovery cohort. Along with the approximately 700-subject first cohort, a separate validation cohort of about 110 different subjects was used. The study aimed to test whether cataloging public T cell receptors could reveal signatures of past pathogen exposure. Among about 370 genotyped donors of the cohort, an average of around 250,000 unique TCR beta nucleotide sequences was sequenced per donor, of which about 18% were non-productive. HLA typing covered class I and class II loci at four-digit resolution. The T cell repertoires of 550 to 850 subjects were profiled by immunosequencing and related to cytomegalovirus serostatus. Alongside the repertoire data, information on donor age, sex, ethnicity and CMV serostatus was compiled. Of the approximately 400 genotyped donors, 81% fell in the genetic ancestry cluster associated with self-reported Caucasian donors. The number of typed donors differed by locus: about 620-630 for A, B, C, DRB1 and DQB1; approximately 520 for DQA1; 606 for DPA1; and 450 to 480 for DPB1. In the later analysis, no new phenotypic data were used to find candidate immune exposures; instead, reliance was placed on TCR beta sequences and their occurrence across donors. A later analysis re-analyzed previously published TCR beta repertoires from about 730 donors and added high-resolution HLA genotyping to study TCR occurrence patterns. Roughly 5 DR-DQ haplotypes were handled as single units for association and clustering because linkage in the cohort was strong. Roughly 290 gigabases of sequencing data and tens of millions of unique TCR sequences made up an early release that covered over 550 HLA-typed donors. All discovery cohort repertoires had been generated using a single sequencing platform. An earlier analysis of more than 450 of the donors used high-throughput TCR beta sequencing to judge whether each TCR beta V gene segment behaved as functional or pseudogenic.

The library relied on the immunoSEQ multiplex PCR assay. For the multiplex PCR, a mixture combining 60 forward primers for TCR Vbeta segments and 13 reverse primers for TCR Jbeta segments was used. The CDR3 region of rearranged TCR beta genes was amplified from genomic DNA by a multiplex PCR assay. On the Illumina HiSeq System, the amplified TCR beta libraries were sequenced as 87-base-pair reads. The authors' pipeline ran thus. A later analysis counted about 82 million unique TCR beta chains across the approximately 700 repertoires, and 9.5 million to 11 million of these chains were shared by at least two donors. To remove PCR and sequencing errors, raw reads were error-corrected and collapsed into unique sequences using a nearest-neighbor algorithm that merged closely related sequences. CDR3 sequences were aligned to IMGT reference sequences to assign V, D and J gene segments. Each retained sequence needed at least a six-nucleotide match to both a V gene segment and a J gene segment. A rearrangement counted as productive if the CDR3 had no stop codons and remained in frame with V and J, and every other rearrangement counted as non-productive. CDR3 was defined according to IMGT convention as the region running from the second conserved V-encoded cysteine to the conserved J-encoded phenylalanine. In an earlier analysis of more than 550 of the donors, sequences lacking an unambiguous match to a single V gene segment were excluded. An earlier analysis of approximately 590 of the donors called V segments functional above 56.7% productive rearrangements and segregating when the between-donor standard deviation exceeded 5%. A statistical classification framework was built for diagnosing cytomegalovirus status from the catalog of TCR beta chain sequences. In a later analysis, V and J genes were assigned by comparing TCR nucleotide sequences against IMGT/GENE-DB human TR gene sequences. A later analysis assigned CDR3 sequences and most-parsimonious VDJ recombination scenarios with the TCRdist pipeline. In a later analysis, each TCR beta chain was defined by its CDR3 amino acid sequence together with its V-gene family, and reads lacking a unique V-gene family were excluded. In a later analysis, approximately 640 highly shared, low-generation-probability nucleotide sequences were removed to address suspected cross-contamination and a sequencing artifact. A later analysis calculated a clonal expansion index for each public chain from normalized within-repertoire ranks of inferred template counts. A later analysis computed generation probabilities with a VDJ recombination model fitted to out-of-frame rearrangements, and checked the results against IGoR. Hypergeometric tests were used in a later analysis to score TCR-TCR, TCR-HLA and TCR-CMV co-occurrence, with a repertoire-size bias correction applied to the TCR pairs. To estimate false discovery rates, a later analysis permuted the HLA or CMV assignments 20 times. A later analysis grouped co-occurring TCRs with DBSCAN, adding TCRdist sequence similarity when clustering within HLA-allele-positive subsets. For co-occurrence clustering, repertoires with fewer than 30,000 or more than 120,000 public chains were excluded, along with five repertoires with anomalous nucleotide sharing. In TCRdb, the immuneACCESS table is reduced to in-frame sequences with V and J assigned. These tables do not hold every clone; where another copy was compared, an unresolved V gene accounts for under half, and the others remain unexplained. V and J calls and clone size are those listed in that table; D and trimming were worked out from the DNA. The sample table holds a few hundred thousand clones, of which about 74% were seen once. Less than 2% of the sample is taken by the ten largest.

Summary of the overall study and its limitations: In a later analysis, several top co-occurrence clusters were reported to appear linked to parvovirus B19, influenza, CMV and Epstein-Barr virus. Broadly in line with IMGT annotations, most TCR beta V segments showed up in productive rearrangements about 87% or about 30% of the time in an earlier analysis of roughly 590 of the donors. In both the original and validation cohorts, the classifier was reported to diagnose cytomegalovirus status with high specificity and sensitivity. Linkage disequilibrium might explain the correlated functional status among segregating V segments, but an unknown experimental factor could not be excluded. When HLA alleles, especially DR and DQ, strongly co-occurred, TCR associations were difficult to assign to individual alleles. A few of the identified cytomegalovirus-associated TCR beta chains were confirmed in vitro to be specific for cytomegalovirus antigens. Roughly uniform sequencing depth across donors was assumed in presence/absence analyses, although this assumption may not hold. Most TCR sequences were seen in very few donors, while some public TCRs were found in many individuals. The study gave a list of more than 150 TCR beta chains associated with cytomegalovirus. Immune exposure information for the cohort was limited to CMV serostatus. Specific HLA alleles were associated with some 15,000 TCR beta sequences at a false discovery rate of 0.05 in a later analysis. In a later genetic analysis, a missense DCLRE1C variant was associated with V-gene and J-gene trimming of TCR beta chains, and the association was replicated in an independent cohort. In a later analysis, most CMV-associated TCR beta chains were found to appear HLA-restricted, with HLA associations seemingly driven largely by CMV exposure. In a later analysis, HLA-associated TCR beta chains were found to be more clonally expanded and to have lower generation probabilities than equally common non-associated chains. Because the 87-base-pair reads could not distinguish some IMGT-functional V segments, including TRBV6-2 and TRBV6-3, those segments were excluded. Because counts were too low, about 18 rarely observed V segments, including chromosome 9 orphons, were left out of the earlier analysis of roughly 600 of the donors. Because some donors lacked HLA typing at each locus, the association tests relied only on the typed subset. A further reported finding was that TCR beta sequences accurately predicted the HLA-A and HLA-B alleles for most subjects in the first cohort. A cluster of highly shared sequence variants was judged likely to be a technical artifact of the sequencing pipeline. According to the authors, the approach could potentially be generalized to other disease states and immunological phenotypes. In this cohort, only TCR beta chains were sequenced, and detectable features were limited by the absence of alpha or paired-chain data. A later genetic analysis reported fewer N-insertions in productive TCRs among donors in an Asian-associated ancestry cluster than the roughly 700-donor mean. In a later analysis, TCR association rates were found to vary across HLA loci, with the most associated TCRs seen for DRB1 alleles and the fewest for HLA-C alleles.

This TCR derives from a woman aged 25 to 39 in good health and CMV-seronegative. The sequence links TRBV2 to TRBJ2-4, with a weak D call of TRBD2 (5 bases match). Sequencing was done on a sample of PBMCs. CDR3 sequence: CASSGDERQQYF. The DNA sequence follows: TGTGCCAGCAGTGGCGATGAGCGGCAACAGTACTTC.